The 24 T cell receptor beta chains in this list originate from one sample, sequenced in a study of cytomegalovirus exposure and HLA in healthy donors. The PCR used 60 Vbeta and 13 Jbeta primers. TCRdb keeps only in-frame clones here, not all; method: immunoSEQ multiplex PCR. The table lists under 200,000 clones, 70% to 80% of them singletons. Sequencing was performed on PBMCs. These receptors were taken from a man aged 40-49 years in good health and CMV-seronegative.

On this clone itself: Sequence at one end of the junction differs from germline and may be a read error. The chain links TRBV2 to TRBJ1-3; the match to TRBD1 covers 10 bases. From germline, CDR1 is SNHLY and CDR2 FYNNEI. The length of the CDR3 is 17 residues. Written as DNA, the CDR3 is TGTGCCAGCGGGCGGGGACAGGGGATTCCCTCTGAAAACACCATATATTTT. This translates into CASGRGQGIPSENTIYF.

This sequence joins TRBV7-8 and TRBJ1-1; 7 positions agree with TRBD1. The V gene's germline CDR1 is SGHVS and CDR2 FQNEAQ. Losses at the gene ends were 1 base for V and 1 base for J; bases not matched to a gene: 12. This CDR3 has 18 residues. Here the CDR3 reads CASSLGRDRVKWNTEAFF. DNA of the CDR3: TGTGCCAGCAGCTTAGGCCGAGACAGGGTGAAGTGGAACACTGAAGCTTTCTTT.

This clone came up a few times. At one end the junction does not follow the germline gene, possibly because of a read error. V gene TRBV7-2 combines with J gene TRBJ2-6; maybe TRBD1 (5 bases). This CDR3 comprises 15 residues. Germline CDR1 SGHTA, CDR2 FQGNSA. CDR3 DNA sequence: TGTGCCGGGGCAGTTGACCCTTCTGGGGCCAACGGCCTGACTTTC. It yields the protein CAGAVDPSGANGLTF.

This sequence joins TRBV6-1 and TRBJ1-6, with no clear D. This CDR3 has 15 amino acids. Trimming stripped 2 bases from V and 7 bases from J, with 12 bases between. Germline CDR1 MNHNS, CDR2 SASEGT. As DNA, the CDR3 is TGTGCCAGCAGTGAACTCGCAGAAACGAATTCACCCCTCCACTTT. The encoded protein is CASSELAETNSPLHF.

The rearrangement joins TRBV29-1 to TRBJ2-5; 10 bases line up with TRBD1. Germline CDR1 and CDR2: SQVTM and ANQGSEA. The CDR3 spans 16 residues. Losses at the gene ends were 5 bases for V and 0 bases for J; bases not matched to a gene: 9. The CDR3: CSVPPRTGGNQETQYF. Here the CDR3 DNA reads TGCAGCGTTCCCCCCAGGACAGGGGGTAACCAAGAGACCCAGTACTTC.

The genes are TRBV7-3 and TRBJ1-1, with D tentatively TRBD1 (5 bases). The CDR3 has 13 residues. Per germline, CDR1 SGHTA and CDR2 FQGTGA. The germline V and J ends were trimmed by 5 bases and 4 bases, with 11 bases remaining between them. The CDR3: CASSPSGGTEAFF. DNA for the CDR3: TGTGCCAGCAGCCCCTCCGGGGGCACTGAAGCTTTCTTT.

The V and J genes are TRBV7-2 and TRBJ1-5; D is ambiguous. Per the germline V gene, CDR1 is SGHTA and CDR2 is FQGNSA. The V end was cut by 2 bases, the J end by 4 bases, with 15 bases between. This CDR3 is 16 amino acids long. The CDR3 coding sequence is TGTGCCAGCAGCTTATTTGGGCTGGTTGGGAATCAGCCCCAGCATTTT. It codes for CASSLFGLVGNQPQHF.

The rearrangement joins TRBV10-3 to TRBJ2-5; TRBD2 matches at 7 bases. This CDR3 region has 15 residues. After removal of 3 bases from V and 11 bases from J, the junction contained 15 bases not matched to a gene. Germline V CDR1 and CDR2: ENHRY, SYGVKD. CDR3 region: CAISDTTIGSGEQYF. DNA of the CDR3: TGTGCCATCAGTGATACAACGATTGGGAGCGGGGAGCAGTACTTC.

The table lists this clone with a count of one. This rearrangement joins TRBV5-1 to TRBJ2-5; 10 nucleotides align to TRBD2. Germline values: CDR1 SGHRS, CDR2 YFSETQ. V shed 0 bases, J shed 4 bases, and the junction held 9 bases outside the gene matches. The CDR3 loop spans 17 amino acids. CDR3 sequence: CASSLEASGRGGETQYF. CDR3 in DNA: TGCGCCAGCAGCTTGGAGGCTAGCGGGAGAGGGGGAGAGACCCAGTACTTC.

The CDR3 coding sequence is TGCGCCAGCAGCCACCCTGGGACACGGCAAACAAACACTGAAGCTTTCTTT. Its protein is CASSHPGTRQTNTEAFF. The chain recombines TRBV4-1 with TRBJ1-1; D is possibly TRBD1 (6 bases). Germline-derived CDR1 and CDR2 are MGHRA and YSYEKL. There are 17 residues in the CDR3. Trimming stripped 3 bases from V and 2 bases from J, with 19 bases between.

This rearrangement joins TRBV9 to TRBJ2-1; 8 bases map to TRBD2. Germline loops: CDR1 SGDLS, CDR2 YYNGEE. CDR3 size: 15 residues. Unmatched junction bases numbered 5, after V lost 0 bases and J lost 6 bases. The CDR3 region has the DNA TGTGCCAGCAGCGTAGGCGGGGGGAGCCTCAATGAGCAGTTCTTC. Translated: CASSVGGGSLNEQFF. The entire variable domain, with the rest obtained from reference TRBV9 and TRBJ2-1, is as follows: DSGVTQTPKHLITATGQRVTLRCSPRSGDLSVYWYQQSLDQGLQFLIQYYNGEERAKGNILERFSAQQFPDLHSELNLSSLELGDSALYFCASSVGGGSLNEQFFGPGTRLTVL.

This clone was picked up a small number of times. J is TRBJ1-2 and V is TRBV2; tentatively, D is TRBD1 (5 bases). The V gene lost 8 bases and the J gene lost 6 bases, with 16 bases spanning the gap. Germline CDR1 is SNHLY and CDR2 is FYNNEI. The CDR3 contains 13 residues. CDR3 residues: CASVLVGADGYTF. Written as DNA, the CDR3 is TGTGCCAGCGTCCTGGTAGGGGCGGATGGCTACACCTTC.

The chain combines TRBV28 with TRBJ2-1; the match to TRBD2 covers 7 bases. Trimming cost V 0 bases and J 0 bases; bases outside gene matches: 2. The CDR3 extends over 16 amino acids. Germline V gives CDR1 MDHEN, CDR2 SYDVKM. CDR3 in amino acids: CASSLWGGSSYNEQFF. CDR3 in DNA: TGTGCCAGCAGTTTATGGGGCGGGAGCTCCTACAATGAGCAGTTCTTC. Looking up the rest from reference TRBV28 and TRBJ2-1 gives the full variable domain: DVKVTQSSRYLVKRTGEKVFLECVQDMDHENMFWYRQDPGLGLRLIYFSYDVKMKEKGDIPEGYSVSREKKERFSLILESASTNQTSMYLCASSLWGGSSYNEQFFGPGTRLTVL.

The rearrangement links TRBV28 to TRBJ1-2; D remains unclear. Germline assignment: CDR1 MDHEN and CDR2 SYDVKM. With 3 bases removed from V and 2 bases from J, the gap between germline ends came to 4 bases. The length of the CDR3 is 12 residues. The CDR3 sequence: CASSLANYGYTF. CDR3 DNA sequence: TGTGCCAGCAGTTTGGCCAACTATGGCTACACCTTC.

The chain joins TRBV7-3 to TRBJ2-2, with 7 bases identical to TRBD2. The CDR3 totals 14 residues. CDR1 and CDR2 from the germline V gene are SGHTA and FQGTGA. V lost 1 base and J lost 5; bases outside the gene matches: 1. The CDR3 DNA follows: TGTGCCAGCAGCTTAAGGCGGGGGACCGGGGAGCTGTTTTTT. Protein product: CASSLRRGTGELFF. Supplemented by reference TRBV7-3 and TRBJ2-2, the full variable domain reads GAGVSQTPSNKVTEKGKYVELRCDPISGHTALYWYRQSLGQGPEFLIYFQGTGAADDSGLPNDRFFAVRPEGSVSTLKIQRTERGDSAVYLCASSLRRGTGELFFGEGSRLTVL.

This sequence joins TRBV2 and TRBJ1-5; 7 nucleotides agree with TRBD1. CDR1 is SNHLY and CDR2 is FYNNEI in the germline V gene. This CDR3 has 14 residues. The V segment lost 6 bases and the J segment 1 base; nucleotides outside the gene matches: 3. The CDR3 DNA sequence: TGTGCCAGCAGGGACAGGCTAAGCAATCAGCCCCAGCATTTT. Translation: CASRDRLSNQPQHF. Combining the CDR3 with reference TRBV2 and TRBJ1-5 gives the whole variable domain EPEVTQTPSHQVTQMGQEVILRCVPISNHLYFYWYRQILGQKVEFLVSFYNNEISEKSEIFDDQFSVERPDGSNFTLKIRSTKLEDSAMYFCASRDRLSNQPQHFGDGTRLSIL.

V gene TRBV18 combines with J gene TRBJ2-1; TRBD2 aligns across 11 bases. Germline V gives CDR1 KGHSH, CDR2 LQKENI. This CDR3 is built from 16 residues. J lost 4 bases, V lost 3 bases, and 5 bases had no gene match. The CDR3 reads CASSPGTSGSYNEQFF. The DNA for the CDR3 is TGTGCCAGCTCACCGGGGACTAGCGGATCTTACAATGAGCAGTTCTTC. Drawing the rest from reference TRBV18 and TRBJ2-1, the complete variable domain is NAGVMQNPRHLVRRRGQEARLRCSPMKGHSHVYWYRQLPEEGLKFMVYLQKENIIDESGMPKERFSAEFPKEGPSILRIQQVVRGDSAAYFCASSPGTSGSYNEQFFGPGTRLTVL.

The genes are TRBV5-8 and TRBJ2-7; no reliable D call. The CDR3 loop spans 15 amino acids. Germline V gene data show CDR1 as SGHTS and CDR2 as YDEGEE. Trimming pared 4 bases from V and 4 bases from J, leaving 18 bases between. The CDR3 protein is CASSEIGRNLYEQYF. CDR3 DNA sequence: TGTGCCAGCAGCGAAATTGGGCGAAACCTATACGAGCAGTACTTC. Complete variable domain (other parts from reference TRBV5-8 and TRBJ2-7): EAGVTQSPTHLIKTRGQQATLRCSPISGHTSVYWYQQALGLGLQFLLWYDEGEERNRGNFPPRFSGRQFPNYSSELNVNALELEDSALYLCASSEIGRNLYEQYFGPGTRLTVT.

DNA of the CDR3: TGTGCCAGCCGTAGCGGGCCTGGGCGGCAGTACTTC. Its translation is CASRSGPGRQYF. V is TRBV7-9 and J is TRBJ2-7, with 7 bases lining up with TRBD2. Trimming at V came to 8 bases and at J to 9 bases, leaving 10 bases not matched to a gene. CDR3 length: 12 residues. Germline V gives CDR1 SEHNR, CDR2 FQNEAQ (reference sequence).

This chain uses TRBV29-1 with TRBJ2-7; D not resolved. The length of the CDR3 is 12 residues. CDR1 SQVTM and CDR2 ANQGSEA come from the germline V gene. The germline V and J ends were trimmed by 7 bases and 2 bases, with 12 bases remaining between them. The CDR3 is CSARLDTYEQYF. The DNA of the CDR3 is TGCAGCGCCCGGCTTGACACCTACGAGCAGTACTTC.

The rearrangement links TRBV5-1 to TRBJ1-1, with a tentative D call TRBD1 (5 bases). The V and J ends lost 1 base and 3 bases respectively, with 10 bases between them. Germline V gives CDR1 SGHRS, CDR2 YFSETQ. The CDR3 has 14 amino acids. The CDR3 nucleotides are TGCGCCAGCAGCTTGACAATGACAGACACTGAAGCTTTCTTT. It translates to CASSLTMTDTEAFF.

The rearrangement uses TRBV19 and TRBJ2-5; D ambiguous. V gave up 3 bases and J gave up 5 bases, with 10 bases separating them. Germline V gene lookup returns CDR1 LNHDA and CDR2 SQIVND (reference sequence). The CDR3 runs 13 residues. CDR3 DNA: TGTGCCAGTAGTATGGTGGTAGCCGAGACCCAGTACTTC. Residues: CASSMVVAETQYF.

The chain carries TRBV5-1 and TRBJ1-2; D call uncertain. The CDR3 extends over 18 amino acids. V was cut by 4 bases and J by 2 bases, with 24 bases left in between. Germline CDR1 reads SGHRS; CDR2 reads YFSETQ. CDR3 amino acids: CASSPLRGWVSVNYGYTF. DNA for the CDR3: TGCGCCAGCAGCCCTCTTAGAGGGTGGGTGAGCGTAAACTATGGCTACACCTTC.

The chain couples TRBV14 to TRBJ1-2; 7 positions agree with TRBD1. V lost 5 bases and J lost 0; bases outside the gene matches: 9. CDR3 size: 16 residues. Germline assignment: CDR1 SGHDN and CDR2 FVKESK. This chain's CDR3 is CASSLAGTAANYGYTF. DNA for the CDR3: TGTGCCAGCAGCTTAGCCGGGACAGCCGCTAACTATGGCTACACCTTC.